One sample yielded the 28 T cell receptor beta chains listed below, sequenced in a study of Tregs in tolerant kidney transplant recipients. Clones were sequenced by immunoSEQ multiplex PCR, and TCRdb holds only the in-frame ones, with some missing. The repertoire holds 240,000 or so clones, with 84% as singletons. Sequences were obtained from CD4+ T cells from blood. Receptors were obtained from a human donor in good health.

CDR3 in DNA: TGTGCCAGCAGCCCCGGGGGGTGGGTGAACACTGAAGCTTTCTTT. Its translation is CASSPGGWVNTEAFF. This rearrangement joins TRBV27 to TRBJ1-1; TRBD1 might be the D (5 bases). The CDR3 is made up of 15 amino acids. Germline V lookup: CDR1 MNHEY, CDR2 SMNVEV (reference sequence). V was trimmed by 6 bases and J by 0 bases, leaving 14 bases between them.

This clone was detected once. CDR3 loop: CATSRGETSGGLTDTQYF. The CDR3 DNA follows: TGTGCCACCAGCAGAGGGGAGACTAGCGGGGGGCTCACAGATACGCAGTATTTT. The chain links TRBV15 to TRBJ2-3; 13 nucleotides agree with TRBD2. Germline assignment: CDR1 LNHNV and CDR2 YYDKDF (reference sequence). This CDR3 comprises 18 residues. V gave up 1 base and J gave up 2 bases; unmatched junction bases: 6.

The chain links TRBV5-1 to TRBJ1-4; no clear D gene. The length of the CDR3 is 14 residues. CDR1 SGHRS and CDR2 YFSETQ come from the germline V gene. Trimming took off 5 bases at V and 0 bases at J, with 8 bases between the two ends. The CDR3 reads CASSRRPTNEKLFF. The CDR3, as DNA: TGCGCCAGCAGTCGACGCCCAACTAATGAAAAACTGTTTTTT.

This clone was counted between two and nine times. The J gene is TRBJ2-7, the V gene TRBV5-6; 10 bases are shared with TRBD2. Germline V gene data show CDR1 as SGHDT and CDR2 as YYEEEE. The CDR3 totals 15 residues. V gave up 2 bases and J gave up 3 bases; unmatched junction bases: 5. Here the CDR3 reads CASSFRPSGSYEQYF. For the CDR3, the DNA is TGTGCCAGCAGCTTTCGTCCTAGCGGGAGCTACGAGCAGTACTTC.

The V and J genes are TRBV7-9 and TRBJ2-6; D gene unclear. Trimming removed 5 bases at V and 4 bases at J, with 9 bases between. CDR3 length: 14 residues. The germline V gene encodes CDR1 SEHNR and CDR2 FQNEAQ (reference sequence). CDR3 residues: CASSPTNGANVLTF. In DNA, the CDR3 is TGTGCCAGCAGCCCCACTAACGGGGCCAACGTCCTGACTTTC. The complete variable domain, with remaining parts taken from reference TRBV7-9 and TRBJ2-6, reads DTGVSQNPRHKITKRGQNVTFRCDPISEHNRLYWYRQTLGQGPEFLTYFQNEAQLEKSRLLSDRFSAERPKGSFSTLEIQRTEQGDSAMYLCASSPTNGANVLTFGAGSRLTVL.

This clone was counted between two and nine times. This chain connects TRBV27 to TRBJ1-2; TRBD1 aligns across 7 bases. V shed 5 bases, J shed 7 bases, and the junction held 10 bases outside the gene matches. CDR1 is MNHEY, CDR2 SMNVEV, per germline (reference sequence). This CDR3 is 14 amino acids long. DNA for the CDR3: TGTGCCAGCAGTGGATTAACAGGGGTTGGTGGCTACACCTTC. Its translation: CASSGLTGVGGYTF.

The genes are TRBV4-2 and TRBJ1-5, with D possibly matching TRBD1 (5 bases). CDR3 size: 16 residues. Per the germline V gene, CDR1 is LGHNA and CDR2 is YNFKEQ. V gave up 0 bases and J gave up 5 bases, with 14 bases separating them. Written as DNA, the CDR3 is TGTGCCAGCAGCCAAGATCAGGGCAGGCGGGATCAGCCCCAGCATTTT. Protein sequence: CASSQDQGRRDQPQHF.

The chain links TRBV10-2 to TRBJ1-1; TRBD1 aligns across 8 bases. From germline, CDR1 is WSHSY and CDR2 SAAADI. V gave up 8 bases and J gave up 1 base; unmatched junction bases: 3. The CDR3 extends over 13 amino acids. The CDR3 sequence: CASRDRPNTEAFF. For the CDR3, the DNA is TGCGCCAGCCGGGACAGGCCGAACACTGAAGCTTTCTTT.

The chain links TRBV7-2 to TRBJ1-2, with 7 bases lining up with TRBD1. V trimming: 1 base; J trimming: 5 bases; junction bases outside the gene matches: 7. Germline V gene data show CDR1 as SGHTA and CDR2 as FQGNSA. The CDR3 runs to 15 residues. The chain's CDR3 is CASSLDRAGGYGYTF. The CDR3 DNA reads TGTGCCAGCAGCTTAGATCGGGCAGGGGGTTATGGCTACACCTTC.

The rearrangement links TRBV5-1 to TRBJ1-4; perhaps TRBD1 as D (5 bases). V was shortened by 2 bases and J by 2 bases, with 10 bases between the two germline ends. This CDR3 comprises 15 residues. CDR1 and CDR2 from the germline V gene are SGHRS and YFSETQ. In DNA, the CDR3 is TGCGCCAGCAGCTTTTTGGGGGAGACTAATGAAAAACTGTTTTTT. Protein: CASSFLGETNEKLFF.

The chain combines TRBV2 with TRBJ2-3; D is undetermined. CDR1 SNHLY and CDR2 FYNNEI come from the germline V gene. The CDR3 length is 15 residues. V was cut by 9 bases and J by 0 bases, with 16 bases left in between. CDR3 nucleotides: TGTGCCAGTAACCGAGACGGCCATAGCACAGATACGCAGTATTTT. This encodes CASNRDGHSTDTQYF.

V is TRBV10-3 and J is TRBJ2-7; TRBD2 aligns across 12 bases. Germline V gene data show CDR1 as ENHRY and CDR2 as SYGVKD. CDR3 length: 14 residues. Losses at the gene ends were 6 bases for V and 4 bases for J; bases not matched to a gene: 4. The CDR3 is CAIRTSGRGYEQYF. The CDR3 DNA reads TGTGCCATCAGGACTAGCGGGAGAGGGTACGAGCAGTACTTC.

The gene calls are TRBV19 and TRBJ2-2; TRBD2 matches 11 bases. The germline CDR1 and CDR2 sequences are LNHDA and SQIVND (reference sequence). The CDR3 consists of 15 residues. Trimming cost V 7 bases and J 3 bases; bases outside gene matches: 4. The CDR3 spells CASTLAGGYTGELFF. The CDR3 nucleotides read TGTGCCAGTACCCTAGCGGGGGGTTACACCGGGGAGCTGTTTTTT.

This clone was seen a single time. The chain recombines TRBV5-1 with TRBJ1-1; D is unresolved. This CDR3 region has 14 residues. V was trimmed by 0 bases and J by 2 bases, leaving 8 bases between them. CDR1 and CDR2 from the germline V gene are SGHRS and YFSETQ. CDR3 sequence reads: CASSLGVANTEAFF. The DNA for the CDR3 is TGCGCCAGCAGCTTGGGGGTAGCAAACACTGAAGCTTTCTTT.

V usage is TRBV4-1 and J usage is TRBJ2-3; the D is unclear. This CDR3 is built from 13 residues. The V gene's germline CDR1 is MGHRA and CDR2 YSYEKL. The V end was cut by 1 base, the J end by 4 bases, with 6 bases between. The CDR3 reads CASSQAPADTQYF. As DNA, the CDR3 is TGCGCCAGCAGCCAAGCCCCGGCAGATACGCAGTATTTT.

V usage is TRBV7-8 and J usage is TRBJ2-7; 8 bases map to TRBD2. Trimming cost V 1 base and J 1 base; bases outside gene matches: 0. CDR1 and CDR2 (germline): SGHVS, FQNEAQ. The CDR3 is made up of 14 amino acids. CDR3 loop: CASSLVAGSYEQYF. CDR3 nucleotide sequence: TGTGCCAGCAGCTTAGTAGCGGGGTCCTACGAGCAGTACTTC.

This chain links TRBV19 with TRBJ1-5; D ambiguous. The V and J ends lost 3 bases and 6 bases respectively, with 6 bases between them. CDR1 LNHDA and CDR2 SQIVND come from the germline V gene (reference sequence). The CDR3 length is 12 residues. The CDR3 protein is CASSIGIQPQHF. Written as DNA, the CDR3 is TGTGCCAGTAGTATCGGTATTCAGCCCCAGCATTTT.

This clone was seen a handful of times. The chain recombines TRBV5-8 with TRBJ2-3; TRBD2 aligns across 8 bases. The V and J ends lost 4 bases and 1 base, in that order; junction bases with no gene match: 8. This CDR3 is 16 amino acids long. Germline V gene data show CDR1 as SGHTS and CDR2 as YDEGEE. The CDR3 reads CASSGPAGGGTDTQYF. The CDR3, as DNA: TGTGCCAGCAGCGGGCCCGCGGGAGGAGGCACAGATACGCAGTATTTT.

V gene TRBV11-3 combines with J gene TRBJ2-2; 10 bases line up with TRBD1. CDR3 size: 17 residues. The V segment lost 4 bases and the J segment 10 bases; nucleotides outside the gene matches: 15. Per the germline V gene, CDR1 is SGHNT and CDR2 is YENEEA. CDR3 protein: CASSSTWDRGKDVELFF. The CDR3 nucleotides read TGTGCCAGCAGCTCGACTTGGGACAGGGGAAAGGACGTGGAGCTGTTTTTT.

The genes are TRBV2 and TRBJ2-3; D is undetermined. Germline loops: CDR1 SNHLY, CDR2 FYNNEI. CDR3 length: 13 residues. V was cut by 8 bases and J by 1 base, with 10 bases left in between. In nucleotides, the CDR3 is TGTGCCAGCGAAGAGCCGCGCACAGATACGCAGTATTTT. This codes for CASEEPRTDTQYF. Complete variable domain (other parts from reference TRBV2 and TRBJ2-3): EPEVTQTPSHQVTQMGQEVILRCVPISNHLYFYWYRQILGQKVEFLVSFYNNEISEKSEIFDDQFSVERPDGSNFTLKIRSTKLEDSAMYFCASEEPRTDTQYFGPGTRLTVL.

Points on this clone: The junction shows a germline mismatch at one end, possibly a read error. The chain carries TRBV7-9 and TRBJ2-7; 7 nucleotides agree with TRBD2. CDR3 size: 18 residues. The germline gives CDR1 SEHNR, CDR2 FQNEAQ (reference sequence). CDR3 loop: CASSLATTLSAGAYEQYF. The CDR3 nucleotides read TGTGCCAGCAGCCTAGCAACTACCCTCTCGGCGGGGGCCTACGAGCAGTACTTC.

The chain links TRBV4-2 to TRBJ2-3; D tentatively fits TRBD1 or TRBD2 (5 bases each). CDR1 is LGHNA, CDR2 YNFKEQ, per germline. The CDR3 runs 18 residues. Trimming pared 4 bases from V and 0 bases from J, leaving 20 bases between. The CDR3 bases are TGTGCCAGCAGCCCCGACTCCGGGACCCCCCCTAGCACAGATACGCAGTATTTT. Its protein is CASSPDSGTPPSTDTQYF.

The V call is TRBV25-1, the J call TRBJ1-3; D ambiguous. V was clipped by 8 bases and J by 0 bases, with 11 bases between them. Germline loops: CDR1 MGHDK, CDR2 SYGVNS. The CDR3 is made up of 14 amino acids. CDR3 DNA: TGTGCCAGCGCGGACTCGAGCTCTGGAAACACCATATATTTT. Translating gives CASADSSSGNTIYF.

The chain is built from TRBV2 and TRBJ1-2; the D is unclear. Trimming took 6 bases from V and 4 from J, leaving 12 bases between them. From germline, CDR1 is SNHLY and CDR2 FYNNEI. CDR3 length: 13 amino acids. In DNA form, the CDR3 reads TGTGCCAGCAGGCACCAGACTGCCTATGGCTACACCTTC. Translation gives CASRHQTAYGYTF.

J is TRBJ1-5 and V is TRBV30; 8 positions match TRBD1. V lost 2 bases to trimming and J lost 4 bases; unmatched junction nucleotides: 7. Looked up from germline, CDR1 is GTSNPN and CDR2 is SVGIG (reference sequence). This CDR3 spans 15 amino acids. The CDR3 coding sequence is TGTGCCTGGAGTATAGGACAGGGACGGAATCAGCCCCAGCATTTT. As protein: CAWSIGQGRNQPQHF.

The chain joins TRBV25-1 to TRBJ2-2, with TRBD1 identical over 8 bases. Germline V lookup: CDR1 MGHDK, CDR2 SYGVNS. J was trimmed by 3 bases and V by 6 bases; bases with no gene match: 9. There are 16 residues in the CDR3. The CDR3 DNA reads as TGTGCCAGCAGAGGGTGGCAGGGGGCCGACACCGGGGAGCTGTTTTTT. The encoded protein is CASRGWQGADTGELFF.

The J gene is TRBJ1-6, the V gene TRBV19; the D gene is possibly TRBD1 (5 bases). V was trimmed by 5 bases and J by 7 bases, leaving 12 bases between them. CDR3 size: 14 residues. Germline loops: CDR1 LNHDA, CDR2 SQIVND (reference sequence). CDR3 DNA: TGTGCCAGTAGTGTTACCGGGACCAATTCACCCCTCCACTTT. It encodes CASSVTGTNSPLHF.

The rearrangement links TRBV19 to TRBJ2-7; D is ambiguous. The V end lost 10 bases, the J end lost 3 bases, and 13 bases lay between the germline ends. Germline V gene data show CDR1 as LNHDA and CDR2 as SQIVND (reference sequence). CDR3 size: 12 residues. The CDR3 DNA follows: TGTGCCACCCGGGCGGCTAACTACGAGCAGTACTTC. This translates into CATRAANYEQYF. The full variable domain, completed using reference TRBV19 and TRBJ2-7, is DGGITQSPKYLFRKEGQNVTLSCEQNLNHDAMYWYRQDPGQGLRLIYYSQIVNDFQKGDIAEGYSVSREKKESFPLTVTSAQKNPTAFYLCATRAANYEQYFGPGTRLTVT.